The rows below give T cell receptor beta chains drawn from one sample of a study of T cells in Graves' hyperthyroidism and ophthalmopathy. TCRdb reprocessed the multiplex PCR reads via MiXCR and lists one record per CDR3 protein. The table includes about 600,000 distinct CDR3 sequences, 14% detected once. The sequenced sample was blood. The receptors were gathered from a woman aged 18 to 35 with Graves' ophthalmopathy. The CDR3 runs from the conserved cysteine through the conserved F or W. A D gene is named only where the DNA matches it firmly. Size is omitted from some rows. Given values are once, few, many or a class for expanded clones.

d_gene,j_gene,abundance,v_gene,CDR3nt,CDR3aa
TRBD2,TRBJ2-7,.,TRBV7-9,TGTGCCAGCAGCGAACTAGCGGGAGGGCCTAGGGTCTACGAGCAGTACTTC,CASSELAGGPRVYEQYF
TRBD2,TRBJ2-1,many,TRBV7-9,TGTGCTAGAGGGCGGGAGGGCGGCAATGAGCAGTTCTTC,CARGREGGNEQFF
.,TRBJ2-7,many,TRBV9,TGTGCCAGCAGCGCCCCCCCCTCCGTACGGCAGTACTTC,CASSAPPSVRQYF
.,TRBJ1-4,.,TRBV28,TGTGCCAGCAGTTCGGTATATGAAAAACTGTTTTTT,CASSSVYEKLFF
TRBD1,TRBJ2-1,many,TRBV11-2,TGTGCCAGCACCCTAACACCTACCCGGACAGGGCAAGAGCAGTTCTTC,CASTLTPTRTGQEQFF
TRBD2,TRBJ2-3,.,TRBV2,TGTGCCAGCGAAGGTAGCGGGAGCACAGATACGCAGTATTTT,CASEGSGSTDTQYF
TRBD2,TRBJ2-1,many,TRBV5-5,TGTGCCAGCAGCTGGACGGAACTAGCGGCCGTCTACAATGAGCAGTTCTTC,CASSWTELAAVYNEQFF
.,TRBJ2-5,few,TRBV9,TGTGCCAGCAGCGCCCCCTCTCCCGGCGAGACCCAGTACTTC,CASSAPSPGETQYF
TRBD1,TRBJ1-2,many,TRBV6-1,TGTGCCAGCACCGATTCGGACAGGGGGATCCCTCATGGCTACACCTTC,CASTDSDRGIPHGYTF
.,TRBJ2-3,few,TRBV20-1,TGCAGTGCTAGGGGGGTGGGATTTAACACAGATACGCAGTATTTT,CSARGVGFNTDTQYF
TRBD2,TRBJ2-1,few,TRBV15,TGTGCCACCAGCAGAGCGACTAGCGGGAGGGGTGAGCAGTTCTTC,CATSRATSGRGEQFF
.,TRBJ1-1,many,TRBV20-1,TGCAGTGCTAGAGAGGCGGGGAACACTGAAGCTTTCTTT,CSAREAGNTEAFF
TRBD1,TRBJ2-3,many,TRBV2,TGTGCCAGCTTCGACAGGGGGCGACAGTATTTT,CASFDRGRQYF
.,TRBJ2-7,many,TRBV20-1,TGCAGTGCTAGCGGGCAGGAAGCCTACGAGCAGTACTTC,CSASGQEAYEQYF
.,TRBJ2-5,many,TRBV15,TGTGCCACCAGCAGAGATGTAGGGGGAGGGCCCCGAGAGACCCAGTACTTC,CATSRDVGGGPRETQYF
.,TRBJ2-1,many,TRBV5-4,TGTGCCAGCAGCTTGAGAAGGTGGACCTACAATGAGCAGTTCTTC,CASSLRRWTYNEQFF
TRBD2,TRBJ2-1,many,TRBV7-8,TGTGCCAGCAGCTTAGGATCAGCGGGAGCCTACAATGAGCAGTTCTTC,CASSLGSAGAYNEQFF
TRBD1,TRBJ2-7,many,TRBV7-6,TGTGCCAGCAGCTTAGCGGACAGGGACGCCTACGAGCAGTACTTC,CASSLADRDAYEQYF
TRBD1,TRBJ1-3,few,TRBV5-4,TGTGCCAGCAGCGTCGACAGGGGCCTGGGAAACACCATATATTTT,CASSVDRGLGNTIYF
TRBD1,TRBJ2-7,.,TRBV19,TGTGCCAGTAGTATCTCCTTCGGGACAGGAACCTACGAGCAGTACTTC,CASSISFGTGTYEQYF
.,TRBJ1-2,many,TRBV11-2,TGTGCCAGCAGCTTGGTAGGGCACTATGGCTACACCTTC,CASSLVGHYGYTF
.,TRBJ2-7,many,TRBV20-1,TGCAGTGCTAGTGGAACCCACGAGCAGTACTTC,CSASGTHEQYF
.,TRBJ1-5,few,TRBV4-1,TGCGCCAGCAGCCAAGGGGTGGGAGAGCCCCAGCATTTT,CASSQGVGEPQHF
TRBD2,TRBJ2-3,.,TRBV4-2,TGTGCCAGCAGCCAAGGGGAGGGTACAGATACGCAGTATTTT,CASSQGEGTDTQYF
.,TRBJ2-7,few,TRBV27,TGTGCCACCAGGACCGTTTCCCGCCCCTACGAGCAGTACTTC,CATRTVSRPYEQYF
.,TRBJ2-7,.,TRBV4-3,TGCGCCAGCAGCCAAGATCTGGAACGGAGGGCTAACGAGCAGTACTTC,CASSQDLERRANEQYF
.,TRBJ2-1,few,TRBV6-2/TRBV6-3,TGTGCCAGCAGGGGGCCCCGCAATGAGCAGTTCTTC,CASRGPRNEQFF